The clone carrying this T cell receptor (beta chain) was counted ten times or more. The sample originates from a study of T-cell reconstitution after alpha-beta-depleted transplantation in children. Per the germline V gene, CDR1 is SQVTM and CDR2 is ANQGSEA. The V gene lost 1 base and the J gene lost 9 bases, with 19 bases spanning the gap. The CDR3 is 15 amino acids. TCRbeta library preparation incorporated unique molecular identifiers. TCRdb re-called the PCR reads with MiXCR, one entry per CDR3 protein. The sample records under 450,000 distinct CDR3 sequences, roughly 13% being singletons. The sequencing here drew on PBMCs, taken from the stem cell graft. The rearrangement links TRBV29-1 to TRBJ2-1; D may be TRBD1 or TRBD2 (6 bases each). The clonotype comes from a human donor who donated a stem cell graft to a child with Fanconi anemia. In DNA, the CDR3 is TGCAGCGTTGAAGGAGGGAGGTACAGGGAAGGTGAGCAGTTCTTC. This translates into CSVEGGRYREGEQFF.